This entry is about one TCR beta chain. This specimen belongs to a study of blood T cell repertoires in COVID-19. Patients of the Seattle cohort, enrolled during active infection, were followed longitudinally. Assay used: immunoSEQ multiplex PCR; TCRdb lists only in-frame clones, some missing. This repertoire shows 440,000 or so clones, approximately 89% found once; its top ten account for roughly 1.6%. CDR3 length: 14 residues. V dropped 3 bases and J dropped 2 bases, with 8 bases sitting between them. CDR1 is KGHDR, CDR2 SFDVKD, per germline. The rearrangement joins TRBV24-1 to TRBJ2-3; D perhaps matches TRBD2 (6 bases). Specimen: peripheral blood. The sequence derives from a woman in her forties with COVID-19, enrolled during active disease. The CDR3 region is CATSDGGYTDTQYF. The CDR3 coding sequence is TGTGCCACCAGTGATGGAGGGTACACAGATACGCAGTATTTT.